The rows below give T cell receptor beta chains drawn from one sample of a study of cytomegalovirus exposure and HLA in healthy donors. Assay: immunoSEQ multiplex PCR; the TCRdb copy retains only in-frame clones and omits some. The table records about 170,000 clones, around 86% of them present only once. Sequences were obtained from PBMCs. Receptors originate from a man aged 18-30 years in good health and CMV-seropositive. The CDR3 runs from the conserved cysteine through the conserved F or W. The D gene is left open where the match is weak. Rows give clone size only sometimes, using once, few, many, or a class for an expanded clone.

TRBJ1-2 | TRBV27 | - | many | TGTGCCAGCAGTTTAGGGGGCCATGGCTACACCTTC | CASSLGGHGYTF
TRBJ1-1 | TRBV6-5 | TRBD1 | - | TGTGCCAGCAGTTGGGGACAGGGGAACACTGAAGCTTTCTTT | CASSWGQGNTEAFF
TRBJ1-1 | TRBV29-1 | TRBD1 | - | TGCAGCGCACGACCCACAGGGGGCACTGAAGCTTTCTTT | CSARPTGGTEAFF
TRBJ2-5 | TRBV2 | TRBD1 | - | TGTGCCAGCAGGGCTGGGGCCAGGGGGGAGACCCAGTACTTC | CASRAGARGETQYF
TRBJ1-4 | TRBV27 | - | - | TGTGCCAGCAGTCCGGGGGAAAAACTGTTTTTT | CASSPGEKLFF
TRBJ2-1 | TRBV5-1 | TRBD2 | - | TGCGCCAGCAGCCCGACTAGCGCCCTTTGGAATGAGCAGTTCTTC | CASSPTSALWNEQFF
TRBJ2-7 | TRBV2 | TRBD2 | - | TGTGCCAGCAGTGAATCACTAGCGGGAGGCGAGCAGTACTTC | CASSESLAGGEQYF
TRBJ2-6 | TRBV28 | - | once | TGTGCCAGCATTGGACAATCCGATTCGAAGGGGTCTGGGGCCAACGTCCTGACTTTC | CASIGQSDSKGSGANVLTF
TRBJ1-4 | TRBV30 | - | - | TGTGCCTGGGCCCTGGGGGGGGGACAACTGTTTTTT | CAWALGGGQLFF
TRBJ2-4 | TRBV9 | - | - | TGTGCCAGCAGCGGAGGGCAGGGGTATGGCAAAAACATTCAGTACTTC | CASSGGQGYGKNIQYF
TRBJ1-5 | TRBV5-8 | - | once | TGTGCCAGCAGCCCGCGAGGAGGCTATAGCAATCAGCCCCAGCATTTT | CASSPRGGYSNQPQHF
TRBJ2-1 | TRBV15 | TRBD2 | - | TGTGCCACCAGCAGACCCGTCCTCACTAGCGGGACGGTGCACAATGAGCAGTTCTTC | CATSRPVLTSGTVHNEQFF
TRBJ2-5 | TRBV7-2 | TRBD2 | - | TGTGCCAGCAGCTCATGGACTAGCCGCCAGACCCAGTACTTC | CASSSWTSRQTQYF
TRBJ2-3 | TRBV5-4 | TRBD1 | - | TGTGCCAGCAGTCATCCGACAGGGGAGGATACGCAGTATTTT | CASSHPTGEDTQYF
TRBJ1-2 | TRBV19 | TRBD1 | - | TGTGCCTGCCAACCGGGACAGGGGGGCTATGGCTACACCTTC | CACQPGQGGYGYTF
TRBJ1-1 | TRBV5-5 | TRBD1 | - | TGTGCCAGCAACAAGGCCGGCTCAGGGGGCTTAGAAGCTTTCTTT | CASNKAGSGGLEAFF
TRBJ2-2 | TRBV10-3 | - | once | TGTGCCATCGGGACTCTGAACACCGGGGAGCTGTTTTTT | CAIGTLNTGELFF